This is a list of T cell receptor beta chains from one sample in a study of cytomegalovirus exposure and HLA in healthy donors. Only in-frame clones appear in the TCRdb table, and some are missing; sequencing was by immunoSEQ multiplex PCR. This sample has some 120,000 clones; approximately 80% occur once, and the top ten carry around 3.6%. Sample: PBMCs. These receptors were collected from a man between 40 and 49 years old in good health and CMV-seronegative. Both conserved end residues are part of each CDR3. The order of the fields is clone size, V gene, D gene, J gene, CDR3 DNA, CDR3 protein. The D gene is left open where the match is weak. Clone size, where shown, is once, few, many, or a class for clones that have expanded.

-	TRBV4-2	-	TRBJ2-3	TGTGCCAGCGCGAGAAGTCTCACAGATACGCAGTATTTT	CASARSLTDTQYF
once	TRBV6-6	-	TRBJ1-6	TGTGCCAGCAGTTACGTGGTAGATTACTCTAATTCACCCCTCCACTTT	CASSYVVDYSNSPLHF
-	TRBV28	-	TRBJ1-2	TGTGCCAGCAGCAACCCCCGCGGTGTAGGTGTCAGTGGCTACACCTTC	CASSNPRGVGVSGYTF
few	TRBV7-8	-	TRBJ1-1	TGTGCCAGCAGCTTAGCCAGGATGAACACTGAAGCTTTCTTT	CASSLARMNTEAFF
few	TRBV10-3	-	TRBJ1-1	TGTGCCATTGCCGACGGAGTGAACACTGAAGCTTTCTTT	CAIADGVNTEAFF
-	TRBV7-3	TRBD1	TRBJ2-5	TGTGCCAGCTCACAGGGGGCGCGGGAGACCCAGTACTTC	CASSQGARETQYF
once	TRBV2	TRBD1	TRBJ2-7	TGTGCCAGCAGTAGACAGGGCCCCTCTTCCGAGCAGTACTTC	CASSRQGPSSEQYF
-	TRBV4-1	TRBD2	TRBJ2-7	TGCGCCAGCAGCCACCACGAGACTAGCGGGGAGGTCTCCTACGAGCAGTACTTC	CASSHHETSGEVSYEQYF
-	TRBV10-3	-	TRBJ1-1	TGTGCCATCAGTGAGTCAAGGCACAGTCCTAACACTGAAGCTTTCTTT	CAISESRHSPNTEAFF
-	TRBV4-3	-	TRBJ2-3	TGCGCCAGCAGCCAAGATCGTAGGGGGGGCACCTCTTTGCAGTATTTT	CASSQDRRGGTSLQYF
-	TRBV5-1	-	TRBJ1-6	TGCGCCAGCAGCTTAGGTATAGGTCAGGGGTTTTCACCCCTCCACTTT	CASSLGIGQGFSPLHF
-	TRBV5-6	-	TRBJ1-3	TGTGCCAGCAGCTTGATGGGGCCAGGAAACACCATATATTTT	CASSLMGPGNTIYF
-	TRBV15	TRBD1	TRBJ2-7	TGTGCCACCAGCGGTTTTAACAGGGGCGAGCAGTACTTC	CATSGFNRGEQYF
few	TRBV5-1	TRBD1	TRBJ2-7	TGCGCCAGCAGCTTGGAGGGGACAGGCTACAACGAGCAGTACTTC	CASSLEGTGYNEQYF
few	TRBV5-8	TRBD2	TRBJ2-5	TGTGCCAGCAGCTTGGGACTAGCGGGGACAGAGACCCAGTACTTC	CASSLGLAGTETQYF
-	TRBV29-1	TRBD2	TRBJ2-2	TGCAGCGCACAGCGGGACTACACCGGGGAGCTGTTTTTT	CSAQRDYTGELFF
-	TRBV2	TRBD1	TRBJ1-6	TGTGCCAGCACCGAGACAGGGAATAGGAATTCACCCCTCCACTTT	CASTETGNRNSPLHF
-	TRBV25-1	TRBD1	TRBJ2-7	TGTGCCAGCAGCCGCCAGGGGGTCTCCTACGAGCAGTACTTC	CASSRQGVSYEQYF
-	TRBV7-9	-	TRBJ1-1	TGTGCCAGCAGCTTGGGCCAAGAAGCTTTCTTT	CASSLGQEAFF
-	TRBV5-8	TRBD1	TRBJ2-5	TGTGCCAGCAGCTTGGCCCGGGACAGGGGGCAGAAGACCCAGTACTTC	CASSLARDRGQKTQYF
-	TRBV7-2	-	TRBJ1-6	TGTGCCAGCAGCTTACCGCGTACGGGTTCACCCCTCCACTTT	CASSLPRTGSPLHF
-	TRBV5-1	TRBD1	TRBJ1-2	TGCGCCAGCAGCCTGACAGGGAATGCCTATGGCTACACCTTC	CASSLTGNAYGYTF
-	TRBV5-8	-	TRBJ1-6	TGTGCCAGCAGCCGTTTCCAGGAGAGGGATAATTCACCCCTCCACTTT	CASSRFQERDNSPLHF
-	TRBV7-2	-	TRBJ1-2	TGTGCCAGCAGCTTATCGACGGGGGAGTATGGCTACACCTTC	CASSLSTGEYGYTF
-	TRBV4-1	-	TRBJ1-1	TGCGCCAGCAGCCGACCCTTTTCGGGACACATGAACACTGAAGCTTTCTTT	CASSRPFSGHMNTEAFF
-	TRBV6-5	-	TRBJ2-7	TGTGCCAGCAGTTACGGCAGGGATCTCGACGAGCAGTACTTC	CASSYGRDLDEQYF
few	TRBV20-1	-	TRBJ2-7	TGCAGTGCTAGCGGGGAATACGAGCAGTACTTC	CSASGEYEQYF